This entry lists 26 T cell receptor beta chains sequenced from one sample in a study of blood T cell repertoires in COVID-19. The method was immunoSEQ multiplex PCR; TCRdb's version includes in-frame clones alone and lacks a portion of them. The sample has hundreds of thousands of clones, 75% to 90% seen once; the top ten hold under 2%. The sequencing sample was made of PBMCs or T cells enriched from blood (not recorded which). The receptors here all came from a woman aged 30 to 39 who had been exposed to COVID-19.

The genes are TRBV7-2 and TRBJ1-2; possibly TRBD1 for D (6 bases). V lost 1 base and J lost 0, with 6 bases in between. CDR3 size: 14 residues. Germline CDR1 reads SGHTA; CDR2 reads FQGNSA. This chain's CDR3 is CASSLDRANYGYTF. In DNA form, the CDR3 reads TGTGCCAGCAGCTTAGACAGGGCTAACTATGGCTACACCTTC.

V is TRBV12-3 or TRBV12-4 and J is TRBJ2-1, with D tentatively TRBD2 (5 bases). This CDR3 has 11 amino acids. V lost 6 bases to trimming and J lost 7 bases, with 7 bases between them. The CDR3 DNA sequence: TGTGCCAGCAGCCTAGCAAATGAGCAGTTCTTC. Protein: CASSLANEQFF.

This chain connects TRBV5-1 to TRBJ2-7; a possible D gene is TRBD2 (5 bases). The CDR3 runs to 15 residues. Between the trimmed V and J ends, which lost 4 bases and 2 bases, there was a span of 16 bases. Germline-derived CDR1 and CDR2 are SGHRS and YFSETQ. The DNA for the CDR3 is TGCGCCAGCAGCCCCGGGGTAGGGTCCACCTACGAGCAGTACTTC. It specifies CASSPGVGSTYEQYF.

CDR3 in amino acids: CASSGTGGLATNEKLFF. The CDR3 region has the DNA TGTGCCAGCAGCGGGACAGGGGGCCTTGCAACTAATGAAAAACTGTTTTTT. The chain employs TRBV27 and TRBJ1-4, with 12 bases fitting TRBD1. CDR1 is MNHEY, CDR2 SMNVEV, per germline (reference sequence). J was trimmed by 0 bases and V by 6 bases; bases with no gene match: 5. This CDR3 comprises 17 residues.

The rearrangement joins TRBV9 to TRBJ1-3; maybe TRBD1 (6 bases). CDR3 length equals 17 residues. V gave up 1 base and J gave up 0 bases, with 14 bases separating them. CDR1 is SGDLS and CDR2 is YYNGEE in the germline V gene. The CDR3 is CASSVRTGHLSGNTIYF. CDR3 DNA sequence: TGTGCCAGCAGCGTAAGAACAGGGCACCTCTCTGGAAACACCATATATTTT.

This chain links TRBV21-1 with TRBJ1-4. TRBV21-1 is annotated as a pseudogene. This CDR3 comprises 17 residues. DNA for the CDR3: TGTGCCCCCGCATTCTATCCGGGACTCAGGACTAATGAAAAACTGTTTTTT. Its translation is CAPAFYPGLRTNEKLFF.

V gene TRBV4-2 combines with J gene TRBJ2-7; the match to TRBD2 covers 12 bases. Germline trimming cut 0 bases from V and 3 bases from J; bases unmatched to any gene: 3. The CDR3 totals 16 residues. The germline CDR1 and CDR2 sequences are LGHNA and YNFKEQ. CDR3 nucleotides: TGTGCCAGCAGCCAAGAGACTAGCGGGGGATTCTACGAGCAGTACTTC. It specifies CASSQETSGGFYEQYF.

V usage is TRBV27 and J usage is TRBJ2-5, with TRBD2 matching 7 bases. With V trimmed by 0 bases and J by 2 bases, 0 bases remained unmatched. Per the germline V gene, CDR1 is MNHEY and CDR2 is SMNVEV (reference sequence). The CDR3 runs 14 residues. The CDR3 region has the DNA TGTGCCAGCAGTTTATCGCGGGGGCAAGAGACCCAGTACTTC. It translates to CASSLSRGQETQYF.

The rearrangement links TRBV28 to TRBJ2-1; TRBD2 agrees at 8 bases. V dropped 6 bases and J dropped 8; count of bases not matched to a gene: 9. CDR3 length: 14 residues. The germline gives CDR1 MDHEN, CDR2 SYDVKM. CDR3 loop: CASRFSGRVYEQFF. As DNA, the CDR3 is TGTGCCAGCAGATTCTCCGGGAGGGTCTATGAGCAGTTCTTC. The full variable domain, completed using reference TRBV28 and TRBJ2-1, is DVKVTQSSRYLVKRTGEKVFLECVQDMDHENMFWYRQDPGLGLRLIYFSYDVKMKEKGDIPEGYSVSREKKERFSLILESASTNQTSMYLCASRFSGRVYEQFFGPGTRLTVL.

The V and J genes are TRBV28 and TRBJ2-6; no clear D gene. The V end was cut by 7 bases, the J end by 4 bases, with 8 bases between. Germline CDR1 is MDHEN and CDR2 is SYDVKM. CDR3 length: 13 amino acids. The CDR3, as DNA: TGTGCCAGCACCTCTCTGGGGGCCAACGTCCTGACTTTC. This encodes CASTSLGANVLTF.

The chain is built from TRBV7-9 and TRBJ2-2; 7 bases fit TRBD2. CDR1 and CDR2 (germline): SEHNR, FQNEAQ (reference sequence). V shed 1 base, J shed 6 bases, and the junction held 5 bases outside the gene matches. The length of the CDR3 is 15 residues. CDR3 residues: CASSLEGGSSGELFF. The CDR3 DNA reads TGTGCCAGCAGCTTAGAAGGCGGGAGTTCCGGGGAGCTGTTTTTT. Complete variable domain (other parts from reference TRBV7-9 and TRBJ2-2): DTGVSQNPRHKITKRGQNVTFRCDPISEHNRLYWYRQTLGQGPEFLTYFQNEAQLEKSRLLSDRFSAERPKGSFSTLEIQRTEQGDSAMYLCASSLEGGSSGELFFGEGSRLTVL.

The chain employs TRBV6-6 and TRBJ2-1; TRBD2 is a possible D gene (6 bases). Per the germline V gene, CDR1 is MNHNY and CDR2 is SVGAGI (reference sequence). V lost 2 bases and J lost 8, with 16 bases in between. CDR3 length equals 15 residues. This chain's CDR3 is CASSYDPGDRDEQFF. DNA for the CDR3: TGTGCCAGCAGTTACGATCCGGGGGATCGAGATGAGCAGTTCTTC.

V usage is TRBV6-5 and J usage is TRBJ2-7; TRBD2 might be the D (6 bases). The CDR3 is made up of 13 amino acids. V lost 8 bases and J lost 2, with 13 bases in between. Per the germline V gene, CDR1 is MNHEY and CDR2 is SVGAGI. Here the CDR3 DNA reads TGTGCCAGCCGGTGGGGGGACGCCTACGAGCAGTACTTC. It specifies CASRWGDAYEQYF.

The V call is TRBV7-3, the J call TRBJ2-2; TRBD1 agrees at 8 bases. There are 17 residues in the CDR3. V was pared by 5 bases and J by 6 bases, with 14 bases of the junction left unmatched. Germline V lookup: CDR1 SGHTA, CDR2 FQGTGA. As DNA, the CDR3 is TGTGCCAGCAGCCCATTCGACAGGGGCGGGTTGTCCGGGGAGCTGTTTTTT. Translation: CASSPFDRGGLSGELFF.

The table lists this clone with many counts. The chain couples TRBV12-3 or TRBV12-4 to TRBJ2-2; D may be TRBD2 (5 bases). V dropped 5 bases and J dropped 8 bases, with 12 bases sitting between them. The CDR3 totals 13 residues. For the CDR3, the DNA is TGTGCCAGCAGTCCCTATAGGGAGGGGGAGCTGTTTTTT. It encodes CASSPYREGELFF.

J is TRBJ1-1 and V is TRBV10-3; 7 bases align to TRBD1. J gave up 1 base and V 5 bases, and 7 bases lay outside the gene matches. The V gene's germline CDR1 is ENHRY and CDR2 SYGVKD. The CDR3 spans 15 residues. In DNA form, the CDR3 reads TGTGCCATCAGTCTAGGGGGCATGGGGAACACTGAAGCTTTCTTT. Amino acids: CAISLGGMGNTEAFF.

This clone came up a few times. This rearrangement joins TRBV28 to TRBJ1-2; 10 positions match TRBD1. Per the germline V gene, CDR1 is MDHEN and CDR2 is SYDVKM. J gave up 4 bases and V 7 bases, and 9 bases lay outside the gene matches. CDR3 size: 15 residues. CDR3 amino acids: CASNPRQGAIYGYTF. The CDR3 coding sequence is TGTGCCAGCAATCCGAGACAGGGGGCAATCTATGGCTACACCTTC.

The chain combines TRBV28 with TRBJ1-2; no clear D. The V end was cut by 8 bases, the J end by 4 bases, with 8 bases between. Germline V gene sequence: CDR1 MDHEN, CDR2 SYDVKM. This CDR3 is 11 amino acids long. This CDR3 reads CASSRSYGYTF. CDR3 sequence (DNA): TGTGCCAGCTCGCGGAGCTATGGCTACACCTTC.

V usage is TRBV2 and J usage is TRBJ1-2; 8 bases are shared with TRBD1. The V gene's germline CDR1 is SNHLY and CDR2 FYNNEI. Trimming removed 6 bases from V and 8 bases from J; junction bases left unmatched: 8. The CDR3 runs 13 residues. The CDR3 DNA follows: TGTGCCAGCAGAGAGGGACAGGCCGGAGGCTACACCTTC. Translating it yields CASREGQAGGYTF.

The chain employs TRBV7-8 and TRBJ1-2; 9 bases are a match to TRBD1. CDR1 and CDR2 (germline): SGHVS, FQNEAQ. Trimming took 4 bases from V and 0 from J; bases not matched to a gene: 3. The CDR3 is made up of 15 amino acids. CDR3 in amino acids: CASSWGTGPNYGYTF. CDR3 bases: TGTGCCAGCAGCTGGGGGACAGGGCCTAACTATGGCTACACCTTC.

This clone has just one count. The chain combines TRBV28 with TRBJ1-2, with 9 bases identical to TRBD1. This CDR3 spans 15 amino acids. CDR1 MDHEN and CDR2 SYDVKM come from the germline V gene. J was trimmed by 4 bases and V by 5 bases; bases with no gene match: 8. The CDR3 protein is CASSGQGSGVYGYTF. The CDR3 DNA follows: TGTGCCAGCAGTGGACAGGGGAGTGGTGTCTATGGCTACACCTTC.

This chain uses TRBV11-3 with TRBJ2-5; 10 nucleotides agree with TRBD2. The junction had 8 bases not matched to a gene; V was cut back by 5 bases and J by 2 bases. Germline CDR1 SGHNT, CDR2 YENEEA. CDR3 length: 16 residues. The CDR3 reads CASSERTSGPQETQYF. The CDR3 coding sequence is TGTGCCAGCAGCGAGCGGACTAGCGGACCTCAAGAGACCCAGTACTTC. The variable domain in full, with the rest retrieved from reference TRBV11-3 and TRBJ2-5, is EAGVVQSPRYKIIEKKQPVAFWCNPISGHNTLYWYLQNLGQGPELLIRYENEEAVDDSQLPKDRFSAERLKGVDSTLKIQPAELGDSAVYLCASSERTSGPQETQYFGPGTRLLVL.

As for this clone: Distinct nucleotide sequences in the sample also encode this CDR3. V usage is TRBV28 and J usage is TRBJ1-2, with 8 positions matching TRBD1. V lost 4 bases, J lost 4 bases, and 2 bases stayed unmatched. Germline CDR1 and CDR2: MDHEN and SYDVKM. This CDR3 region has 13 residues. Here the CDR3 reads CASSSTGGYGYTF. In DNA form, the CDR3 reads TGTGCCAGCAGTTCAACAGGGGGCTATGGCTACACCTTC.

The chain links TRBV6-6 to TRBJ1-2; TRBD1 aligns across 8 bases. The germline CDR1 and CDR2 sequences are MNHNY and SVGAGI (reference sequence). Trimming cost V 4 bases and J 3 bases; bases outside gene matches: 7. The CDR3 totals 15 residues. The CDR3 DNA follows: TGTGCCAGCAGTTCAAGACAGGGGAACTACTATGGCTACACCTTC. Amino acid sequence: CASSSRQGNYYGYTF.

V gene TRBV11-2 combines with J gene TRBJ1-4, with D uncertain. The germline V and J ends were trimmed by 6 bases and 2 bases, with 16 bases remaining between them. Germline V gene data show CDR1 as SGHAT and CDR2 as FQNNGV. CDR3 size: 16 residues. The DNA of the CDR3 is TGTGCCAGCAGACACAGCTTTGGGTCGACTAATGAAAAACTGTTTTTT. Its protein product is CASRHSFGSTNEKLFF.

The chain combines TRBV3-1 (or the pseudogene TRBV3-2) with TRBJ2-3; 9 nucleotides align to TRBD2. The CDR3 totals 17 residues. CDR1 and CDR2 from the germline V gene are LGHDT and YNNKEL (reference sequence). The J segment lost 2 bases and the V segment lost 1 base, leaving 7 bases of the junction unmatched. The DNA of the CDR3 is TGTGCCAGCAGCCAAGTCGGCGGGAGGGCCGTCACAGATACGCAGTATTTT. This gives the protein CASSQVGGRAVTDTQYF.